A single sample gave rise to the 32 T cell receptor beta chains below, sequenced in a study of T cells in Graves' hyperthyroidism and ophthalmopathy. The source material, RNA transcripts, was used to amplify TCR beta CDR3 regions. The HTBI primer set served for first-round RT-PCR of the TCR CDR3. TCRdb re-called the multiplex PCR reads with MiXCR, one entry per CDR3 protein. The table shows 300,000 to 450,000 distinct CDR3 sequences, with approximately 25% occurring only once. Sequenced input: blood. All receptors come from a man aged 50 or older with Graves' hyperthyroidism.

The chain recombines TRBV11-3 with TRBJ2-7; tentative D call: TRBD2 (6 bases). Germline V gives CDR1 SGHNT, CDR2 YENEEA. This CDR3 spans 14 amino acids. Trimming took off 2 bases at V and 6 bases at J, with 14 bases between the two ends. CDR3 DNA: TGTGCCAGCAGCTTAAAAGTGGGGAGGAGCGAGCAGTACTTC. Its protein is CASSLKVGRSEQYF.

This rearrangement joins TRBV12-3 or TRBV12-4 to TRBJ2-1; 7 bases map to TRBD2. V lost 6 bases, J lost 8 bases, and 16 bases stayed unmatched. The CDR3 runs to 16 residues. CDR3 in amino acids: CASRPGDYQREYEQFF. The CDR3 DNA sequence: TGTGCCAGCAGGCCTGGGGACTACCAGAGGGAGTATGAGCAGTTCTTC.

This clonotype was counted at least ten times. The chain uses TRBV12-3 or TRBV12-4 and TRBJ1-1, with D unclear. The germline V and J ends were trimmed by 5 bases and 4 bases, with 11 bases remaining between them. The CDR3 is made up of 13 amino acids. The CDR3 nucleotides read TGTGCCAGCAGTGTAGGACGGGGCACTGAAGCTTTCTTT. Its translation: CASSVGRGTEAFF.

In its sample, this clonotype was seen a few times. The chain combines TRBV5-4 with TRBJ2-7; D gene uncertain. The CDR3 extends over 15 amino acids. V lost 4 bases to trimming and J lost 0 bases, with 14 bases between them. In germline, CDR1 is SGHNT, CDR2 YYREEE (reference sequence). As DNA, the CDR3 is TGTGCCAGCAGCCCCGATCTTGGTACCTCCTACGAGCAGTACTTC. It yields the protein CASSPDLGTSYEQYF.

CDR3 residues: CASSPVWTGGLDTEAFF. As DNA, the CDR3 is TGTGCCAGCTCACCAGTCTGGACAGGGGGCTTGGACACTGAAGCTTTCTTT. The rearrangement uses TRBV18 and TRBJ1-1; TRBD1 matches at 11 bases. J gave up 3 bases and V 2 bases, and 8 bases lay outside the gene matches. The germline V gene encodes CDR1 KGHSH and CDR2 LQKENI. The CDR3 runs 17 residues.

The sample holds many counts of this clonotype. V and J are TRBV28 and TRBJ1-2; D is unresolved. This CDR3 has 12 amino acids. V gave up 6 bases and J gave up 2 bases, with 7 bases separating them. Looked up from germline, CDR1 is MDHEN and CDR2 is SYDVKM. The CDR3 region has the DNA TGTGCCAGCAGCCTACAGAACTATGGCTACACCTTC. Amino acid sequence: CASSLQNYGYTF.

This rearrangement joins TRBV9 to TRBJ2-7, with D perhaps TRBD1 (6 bases). The germline CDR1 and CDR2 sequences are SGDLS and YYNGEE. The CDR3 covers 16 residues. V was cut by 0 bases and J by 2 bases, with 15 bases left in between. The DNA of the CDR3 is TGTGCCAGCAGCGTAGGCCCCACAGGGAATACCTACGAGCAGTACTTC. Translation: CASSVGPTGNTYEQYF.

This clonotype was counted many times. This chain joins TRBV28 and TRBJ1-1, with 7 bases aligning to TRBD1. V lost 5 bases and J lost 4; bases outside the gene matches: 19. CDR1 is MDHEN and CDR2 is SYDVKM in the germline V gene. This CDR3 contains 18 residues. In nucleotides, the CDR3 is TGTGCCAGCAGTCCCATCGACAGGGATAGGTCACATTCCACTGAAGCTTTCTTT. Its protein is CASSPIDRDRSHSTEAFF. The variable domain in full, with the rest retrieved from reference TRBV28 and TRBJ1-1, is DVKVTQSSRYLVKRTGEKVFLECVQDMDHENMFWYRQDPGLGLRLIYFSYDVKMKEKGDIPEGYSVSREKKERFSLILESASTNQTSMYLCASSPIDRDRSHSTEAFFGQGTRLTVV.

The rearrangement links TRBV30 to TRBJ2-1; tentative D call: TRBD2 (7 bases). The CDR3 consists of 15 residues. Trimming left V 0 bases short and J 6 bases short, with 15 bases between. Germline CDR1 is GTSNPN and CDR2 is SVGIG (reference sequence). CDR3 amino acids: CAWSVQYREGNEQFF. The CDR3, as DNA: TGTGCCTGGAGTGTACAATACAGGGAGGGCAATGAGCAGTTCTTC.

The table lists this clonotype with a few counts. Sequence at one end of the junction differs from germline and may be a read error. This chain uses TRBV27 with TRBJ2-7; 7 nucleotides match TRBD2. CDR3 length: 14 residues. Per the germline V gene, CDR1 is MNHEY and CDR2 is SMNVEV (reference sequence). CDR3: CVSSEREPLGEQYF. The DNA for the CDR3 is TGTGTCAGCAGTGAGCGGGAACCCTTAGGGGAGCAGTACTTC.

This clonotype was counted many times. The J gene is TRBJ1-6, the V gene TRBV28, with D unresolved. The CDR3 extends over 15 amino acids. Germline CDR1 reads MDHEN; CDR2 reads SYDVKM. The V end lost 6 bases, the J end lost 0 bases, and 9 bases lay between the germline ends. The CDR3 region is CASSDIGSYNSPLHF. Written as DNA, the CDR3 is TGTGCCAGCAGCGACATTGGCTCCTATAATTCACCCCTCCACTTT. The entire variable domain, with the rest obtained from reference TRBV28 and TRBJ1-6, is as follows: DVKVTQSSRYLVKRTGEKVFLECVQDMDHENMFWYRQDPGLGLRLIYFSYDVKMKEKGDIPEGYSVSREKKERFSLILESASTNQTSMYLCASSDIGSYNSPLHFGNGTRLTVT.

This chain joins TRBV12-5 and TRBJ1-2; 12 bases fit TRBD1. Germline trimming cut 3 bases from V and 6 bases from J; bases unmatched to any gene: 5. This CDR3 spans 15 amino acids. CDR1 is LGHNT and CDR2 is FRNRAP in the germline V gene. CDR3 DNA: TGTGCTAGTGGTTTAGGGACAGGGGGCCCCAATGGCTACACCTTC. This gives the protein CASGLGTGGPNGYTF. The full variable domain, completed using reference TRBV12-5 and TRBJ1-2, is DARVTQTPRHKVTEMGQEVTMRCQPILGHNTVFWYRQTMMQGLELLAYFRNRAPLDDSGMPKDRFSAEMPDATLATLKIQPSEPRDSAVYFCASGLGTGGPNGYTFGSGTRLTVV.

The table lists this clonotype with a few counts. The chain is built from TRBV6-1 and TRBJ1-5; D uncertain. The CDR3 is 16 residues long. Germline CDR1 and CDR2: MNHNS and SASEGT. Trimming stripped 1 base from V and 7 bases from J, with 17 bases between. DNA of the CDR3: TGTGCCAGCAGTGAAGGGTACCAGGTAAGAAGCCAGCCCCAGCATTTT. Amino acid sequence: CASSEGYQVRSQPQHF.

This rearrangement joins TRBV28 to TRBJ2-7; 9 bases match TRBD2. V gave up 1 base and J gave up 1 base; unmatched junction bases: 2. The germline gives CDR1 MDHEN, CDR2 SYDVKM. This CDR3 has 15 amino acids. The CDR3 DNA follows: TGTGCCAGCAGTTTATTTCTAGCGGGATCCTACGAGCAGTACTTC. Its translation is CASSLFLAGSYEQYF.

This clonotype was seen at least ten times. The chain has TRBV7-6 and TRBJ2-7; 8 bases agree with TRBD1. J lost 2 bases, V lost 1 base, and 4 bases had no gene match. In germline, CDR1 is SGHVS, CDR2 FNYEAQ. The CDR3 contains 15 residues. Here the CDR3 reads CASSLGTGFPYEQYF. In DNA, the CDR3 is TGTGCCAGCAGCTTAGGGACAGGGTTCCCCTACGAGCAGTACTTC.

On this clonotype itself: Possible read error: a much larger clone is one base away. The rearrangement uses TRBV6-5 and TRBJ1-4; D is unclear. The CDR3 length is 14 residues. The germline gives CDR1 MNHEY, CDR2 SVGAGI. The CDR3 DNA follows: TGTGCCAGCACTTACTCCCCGACTAATGAAAAACTGTTTTTT. Amino acids: CASTYSPTNEKLFF.

This clonotype has more than one count but fewer than ten. The J gene is TRBJ2-2, the V gene TRBV18, with D unclear. Germline V gives CDR1 KGHSH, CDR2 LQKENI. V was cut by 2 bases and J by 0 bases, with 4 bases left in between. The CDR3 is 14 amino acids. CDR3 amino acids: CASSPTSNTGELFF. DNA of the CDR3: TGTGCCAGCTCACCAACCTCGAACACCGGGGAGCTGTTTTTT.

V gene TRBV7-9 combines with J gene TRBJ1-2; 8 bases agree with TRBD1. J was trimmed by 4 bases and V by 4 bases; bases with no gene match: 11. Germline values: CDR1 SEHNR, CDR2 FQNEAQ (reference sequence). The CDR3 spans 16 residues. The CDR3 DNA reads as TGTGCCAGCAGCTCGGACAGGGTAGCCCCTCTCTATGGCTACACCTTC. Amino acids: CASSSDRVAPLYGYTF.

This clonotype has a handful of counts. The chain couples TRBV20-1 to TRBJ2-5; 8 nucleotides match TRBD1. Germline V CDR1 and CDR2: DFQATT, SNEGSKA (reference sequence). There are 16 residues in the CDR3. V trimming: 3 bases; J trimming: 0 bases; junction bases outside the gene matches: 9. The CDR3 DNA is TGCAGTGCTAGGGGCTTCTGGACAGGGTACCAAGAGACCCAGTACTTC. Its protein is CSARGFWTGYQETQYF.

This clonotype was seen repeatedly, ten times or more. The CDR3 bases are TGTGCCAGCAGCTCCCTGGGGGCCTTCTCTAACGAGCAGTACTTC. Amino acid sequence: CASSSLGAFSNEQYF. This chain connects TRBV11-2 to TRBJ2-7, with a possible D match to TRBD1 (6 bases). V was cut by 4 bases and J by 5 bases, with 18 bases left in between. Germline V lookup: CDR1 SGHAT, CDR2 FQNNGV. This CDR3 contains 15 residues.

In this sample, this clonotype turned up a few times. The rearrangement joins TRBV20-1 to TRBJ2-5, with 12 bases identical to TRBD2. This CDR3 has 15 residues. Germline V CDR1 and CDR2: DFQATT, SNEGSKA (reference sequence). Trimming cost V 6 bases and J 5 bases; bases outside gene matches: 10. The CDR3 protein is CSARSSGRAVETQYF. CDR3 coding DNA: TGCAGTGCGAGATCTAGCGGGAGGGCCGTTGAGACCCAGTACTTC.

For this clonotype: It may be a read error: a sequence one base away is much more abundant. The J gene is TRBJ2-7, the V gene TRBV7-9, with 11 bases aligning to TRBD2. Unmatched junction bases numbered 10, after V lost 5 bases and J lost 7 bases. CDR3 length: 15 amino acids. In germline, CDR1 is SEHNR, CDR2 FQNEAQ (reference sequence). The CDR3 DNA is TGTGCCAGCAGCCTTATAGCGGGAGGGCCTAATGAGCAGTACTTC. Amino acid sequence: CASSLIAGGPNEQYF. Full variable domain (rest looked up from reference TRBV7-9 and TRBJ2-7): DTGVSQNPRHKITKRGQNVTFRCDPISEHNRLYWYRQTLGQGPEFLTYFQNEAQLEKSRLLSDRFSAERPKGSFSTLEIQRTEQGDSAMYLCASSLIAGGPNEQYFGPGTRLTVT.

This chain uses TRBV7-6 with TRBJ2-1, with 15 nucleotides matching TRBD2. CDR1 and CDR2 from the germline V gene are SGHVS and FNYEAQ. Trimming at V came to 1 base and at J to 0 bases, leaving 10 bases not matched to a gene. The CDR3 spans 21 residues. CDR3 region: CASSLEGTSGRPKSSYNEQFF. CDR3 DNA: TGTGCCAGCAGCTTAGAAGGGACTAGCGGGAGGCCAAAATCCTCCTACAATGAGCAGTTCTTC.

The chain recombines TRBV13 with TRBJ1-4, with D possibly TRBD1 on 5 matching bases. CDR1 PRHDT and CDR2 FYEKMQ come from the germline V gene (reference sequence). The V gene lost 4 bases and the J gene lost 7 bases, with 10 bases spanning the gap. The CDR3 has 13 amino acids. The CDR3 protein is CASSSPRGEKLFF. The CDR3 DNA follows: TGTGCCAGCAGCTCCCCAAGGGGTGAAAAACTGTTTTTT.

This chain joins TRBV14 and TRBJ2-7; 14 bases are shared with TRBD2. The better agreement between TRBJ2-1 and the DNA end casts doubt on the J call. CDR3 length: 16 amino acids. Germline V gene data show CDR1 as SGHDN and CDR2 as FVKESK. The CDR3: CASKGLAGGQPYEQFF. The CDR3 DNA sequence: TGTGCCAGCAAAGGACTAGCGGGAGGCCAACCCTACGAGCAGTTCTTC.

Comment on this clonotype: It may be a read error: a sequence one base away is much more abundant. The chain combines TRBV11-2 with TRBJ2-1; D remains unclear. The germline V gene has CDR1 SGHAT and CDR2 FQNNGV. The CDR3 consists of 14 residues. Trimming removed 7 bases from V and 1 base from J, with 11 bases in between. CDR3 coding DNA: TGTGCCAGCATCCCCTTACGATCCTACAATGAGCAGTTCTTC. Residues: CASIPLRSYNEQFF.

The chain is built from TRBV19 and TRBJ1-5; TRBD1 is a possible D gene (5 bases). Looked up from germline, CDR1 is LNHDA and CDR2 is SQIVND (reference sequence). V was cut by 5 bases and J by 1 base, with 6 bases left in between. The CDR3 contains 13 residues. In DNA form, the CDR3 reads TGTGCCAGTAGTTCAGGGAGCAATCAGCCCCAGCATTTT. As protein: CASSSGSNQPQHF.

This clonotype was seen a handful of times. V and J are TRBV20-1 and TRBJ1-2, with D perhaps TRBD1 (5 bases). Trimming cost V 6 bases and J 4 bases, with 18 bases left between them. The CDR3 is made up of 14 amino acids. The germline gives CDR1 DFQATT, CDR2 SNEGSKA (reference sequence). The CDR3 DNA reads as TGCAGTGCGGGAATACCCGGGACCACCTATGGCTACACCTTC. It codes for CSAGIPGTTYGYTF.

This clonotype was seen a few times. The chain combines TRBV7-2 with TRBJ1-1; D not resolved. V gave up 1 base and J gave up 4 bases, with 13 bases separating them. Germline assignment: CDR1 SGHTA and CDR2 FQGNSA. This CDR3 has 15 residues. CDR3: CASSLGSYGGTEAFF. DNA for the CDR3: TGTGCCAGCAGCTTAGGCTCCTACGGCGGCACTGAAGCTTTCTTT.

This sequence joins TRBV12-3 or TRBV12-4 and TRBJ2-1, with no clear D. Trimming stripped 4 bases from V and 9 bases from J, with 7 bases between. The CDR3 has 11 amino acids. This chain's CDR3 is CASSSLREQFF. The CDR3 region has the DNA TGTGCCAGCAGTTCTCTCCGTGAGCAGTTCTTC.

The rearrangement uses TRBV5-1 and TRBJ2-1; TRBD2 matches 7 bases. The germline CDR1 and CDR2 sequences are SGHRS and YFSETQ. V lost 3 bases and J lost 1; bases outside the gene matches: 4. The CDR3 spans 15 residues. The CDR3 sequence: CASSSERDSYNEQFF. The CDR3 DNA follows: TGCGCCAGCAGCTCCGAGCGGGATTCCTACAATGAGCAGTTCTTC.

This clonotype was recorded at least ten times. V is TRBV6-1 and J is TRBJ1-1; TRBD1 matches at 12 bases. CDR3 length equals 17 residues. Germline CDR1 reads MNHNS; CDR2 reads SASEGT. With V trimmed by 5 bases and J by 4 bases, 11 bases remained unmatched. CDR3 nucleotides: TGTGCCAGCAGTTTGCCTCCGGGACAGGGGGCTTCCACTGAAGCTTTCTTT. This codes for CASSLPPGQGASTEAFF.